This note documents a single T cell receptor (beta chain) sequence. This receptor's antigen is unknown. No base-level quality is on record; no much larger clone is a single base apart. In Seattle, one collaborating source enrolled patients while the infection was active and tracked those patients longitudinally over the course of disease. Collaborating institutions collected whole blood in K2EDTA tubes following their own protocols. For TCRbeta analysis, collaborators shipped samples in one of three forms: frozen whole blood, isolated PBMCs, or DNA extracted from either of those sample types. This entry comes from a study of blood T cell repertoires in COVID-19 (TCRdb year 2020). A note on the overall study: Samples covering the acute and convalescent phases of COVID-19 were provided by collaborators in the United States, Italy and Spain. The dataset comprised deeply sampled blood TCRbeta repertoires from subjects exposed to, actively infected with, or recovered from COVID-19. A de-identified subject ID, COVID-19 status, age in years and sex were almost always included in the sample metadata. The repertoires were released in a freely available public database meant as a resource for research on the immune response to SARS-CoV-2. The prospective study material was composed of cDNA or gDNA derived from T cells, B-cell-depleted T cells, or PBMCs. Where available, HLA class I and class II types were obtained from metadata supplied by the sample provider rather than from assay-based typing. Samples came from the ongoing ImmuneRACE study (first 160 participants) plus 1,254 subjects from 6 global collaborators. General study outcomes and caveats: Clinical and demographic metadata were provided uncurated, with the amount varying by source and participant.

TCRbeta CDR3 regions were amplified from genomic DNA using the immunoSEQ Assay, a bias-controlled multiplex PCR. Concerning the study's data processing: Within the assay, amplification of reference gene primers was used to estimate how many nucleated cells each sample contained. To quantify the absolute abundance of each unique TCRbeta CDR3 rearrangement, sequence reads were collapsed and filtered. For each sample, productive Simpson clonality was calculated by taking the square root of Simpson's diversity index across productive rearrangements. What TCRdb holds here is the immuneACCESS table cut down to in-frame rearrangements. Part of the clones is not present; checked against another copy, under half of the missing clones reflect an unresolved V gene, and the others are unexplained. Clone size and V and J calls were adopted from that table, with D and trimming inferred from the DNA. Here the sample has roughly 280,000 clones; approximately 86% occur a single time. Clones ranked in the top ten supply 5.2% of the sample.

The germline V gene (reference sequence) specifies MNHEY as CDR1 and SMNVEV as CDR2. Its CDR3 holds 15 amino acids, cysteine through phenylalanine. The CDR3 DNA has 45 bases and is translated from base 1. The V end gives up 6 bases and the J end 9 bases, leaving 15 bases in the junction not matched to a gene. The origin of this receptor is a woman aged 55-75 years with COVID-19, enrolled during active disease. The chain links TRBV27 with TRBJ2-3; a stretch of 7 junction bases matches TRBD2. Sequenced sample: peripheral blood. The bases read TGTGCCAGCAGGAATCCGGGGAGGGCCCAAGGGACGCAGTATTTT. Its protein reads: CASRNPGRAQGTQYF.